The subject of this entry is one T cell receptor beta chain. Its antigen is still unknown. These data come from a study of T cells in Graves' hyperthyroidism and ophthalmopathy. The CDR3 regions of TCR beta were amplified from RNA transcripts. The primer set for the first-round RT-PCR of the TCR CDR3 was HTBI. TCRdb processed the multiplex PCR reads anew with MiXCR; each CDR3 protein has one entry. The sample consists of fewer than 350,000 distinct CDR3 sequences, roughly 18% of them appearing once. The length of the CDR3 is 16 residues. V was clipped by 0 bases and J by 8 bases, with 16 bases between them. Germline V gives CDR1 LGHDT, CDR2 YNNKEL (reference sequence). Absent ophthalmopathy progression within 18 months defined stable Graves' hyperthyroidism. Study-wide results and limits: Patients with ophthalmopathy were separated from those with stable hyperthyroidism by a 13 V-J model.

What was sequenced was blood. V is TRBV3-1 and J is TRBJ1-4; D is unresolved. The clonotype comes from a woman in her forties or fifties with Graves' hyperthyroidism. The CDR3 spells CASSQDRRSHQEKLFF. The CDR3 nucleotides read TGTGCCAGCAGCCAAGATCGGCGGAGTCACCAAGAAAAACTGTTTTTT.